The 32 T cell receptor beta chains presented below share a single source sample, sequenced in a study of PD-1 blockade in classical Hodgkin lymphoma. Sequenced by immunoSEQ multiplex PCR; TCRdb stores in-frame clones only, minus some. The data contain about 35,000 clones, about nine tenths of them singletons. Relapse after autologous stem cell transplantation occurred in every patient, and brentuximab vedotin exposure varied. Negative selection with magnetic separation was used to purify CD4+ T cells from thawed PBMCs. This sample comprised CD4+ T cells from blood, obtained at baseline. The receptor set was obtained from a human donor with classical Hodgkin lymphoma.

The chain employs TRBV5-1 and TRBJ2-3; D might be TRBD1 or TRBD2, each matching 5 bases. V lost 0 bases and J lost 3, with 17 bases in between. Germline CDR1 reads SGHRS; CDR2 reads YFSETQ. This CDR3 has 17 residues. This CDR3 reads CASSLAGEGTGTDTQYF. CDR3 nucleotides: TGCGCCAGCAGCTTGGCAGGCGAAGGGACCGGGACAGATACGCAGTATTTT.

In this sample, this clone turned up a few times. The chain employs TRBV11-2 and TRBJ2-1; D uncertain. Trimming stripped 5 bases from V and 5 bases from J, with 4 bases between. The CDR3 is made up of 11 amino acids. Germline CDR1 is SGHAT and CDR2 is FQNNGV. The CDR3 region has the DNA TGTGCCAGCAGCCACAACAATGAGCAGTTCTTC. It is translated as CASSHNNEQFF.

This sequence joins TRBV30 and TRBJ1-1; D is perhaps TRBD1 (5 bases). This CDR3 has 14 amino acids. V lost 4 bases to trimming and J lost 0 bases, with 12 bases between them. The germline CDR1 and CDR2 sequences are GTSNPN and SVGIG (reference sequence). CDR3 DNA sequence: TGTGCCTGGAACTGGGGGGGGATGAACACTGAAGCTTTCTTT. It codes for CAWNWGGMNTEAFF. Full variable domain (rest looked up from reference TRBV30 and TRBJ1-1): SQTIHQWPATLVQPVGSPLSLECTVEGTSNPNLYWYRQAAGRGLQLLFYSVGIGQISSEVPQNLSASRPQDRQFILSSKKLLLSDSGFYLCAWNWGGMNTEAFFGQGTRLTVV.

This clone has just one count. This chain links TRBV4-1 with TRBJ1-4; D is uncertain. The CDR3 has 15 residues. Trimming took 1 base from V and 6 from J, leaving 12 bases between them. Germline V gives CDR1 MGHRA, CDR2 YSYEKL. The CDR3 bases are TGCGCCAGCAGCCAAGTGGGCACCGCCTATGAAAAACTGTTTTTT. This sequence encodes CASSQVGTAYEKLFF.

This chain connects TRBV27 to TRBJ2-3; D might be TRBD2 (6 bases). The germline V gene has CDR1 MNHEY and CDR2 SMNVEV (reference sequence). The germline V and J ends were trimmed by 6 bases and 4 bases, with 23 bases remaining between them. The length of the CDR3 is 17 residues. The chain's CDR3 is CASRTYIREGRPDTQYF. The CDR3 DNA is TGTGCCAGCAGAACCTACATCCGGGAAGGGAGGCCAGATACGCAGTATTTT.

In its sample, this clone was seen once. This sequence joins TRBV9 and TRBJ2-7; TRBD2 agrees at 8 bases. Trimming at V came to 2 bases and at J to 3 bases, leaving 7 bases not matched to a gene. Germline V lookup: CDR1 SGDLS, CDR2 YYNGEE. The CDR3 loop spans 15 amino acids. The CDR3 spells CASSVSGGRSYEQYF. CDR3 nucleotides: TGTGCCAGCAGCGTTAGTGGCGGGAGGAGCTACGAGCAGTACTTC.

This chain joins TRBV7-3 and TRBJ2-5; 10 positions match TRBD1. The CDR3 is made up of 17 amino acids. The trim removed 3 bases at V and 2 bases at J, leaving 9 bases unmatched. Looked up from germline, CDR1 is SGHTA and CDR2 is FQGTGA. Here the CDR3 reads CASSFGTGVGGQETQYF. CDR3 nucleotide sequence: TGTGCCAGCAGCTTCGGGACAGGGGTCGGGGGTCAAGAGACCCAGTACTTC.

This chain joins TRBV9 and TRBJ2-2, with D uncertain. CDR3 length equals 17 residues. Germline CDR1 is SGDLS and CDR2 is YYNGEE. Between the trimmed V and J ends, which lost 4 bases and 0 bases, there was a span of 16 bases. CDR3 in DNA: TGTGCCAGCAGCCCCCGACCGGAGTCTTCGAACACCGGGGAGCTGTTTTTT. Protein sequence: CASSPRPESSNTGELFF.

The J gene is TRBJ1-1, the V gene TRBV29-1, with TRBD1 as a possible D gene (6 bases). V dropped 6 bases and J dropped 1 base, with 12 bases sitting between them. The CDR3 sequence is 13 residues long. The germline gives CDR1 SQVTM, CDR2 ANQGSEA. The CDR3 DNA reads as TGCAGCGTGGGGGGGCGCGGGAACACTGAAGCTTTCTTT. Encoded protein: CSVGGRGNTEAFF.

The chain couples TRBV27 to TRBJ1-5; D remains ambiguous. The V end lost 0 bases, the J end lost 4 bases, and 10 bases lay between the germline ends. In germline, CDR1 is MNHEY, CDR2 SMNVEV (reference sequence). The CDR3 spans 15 residues. The DNA for the CDR3 is TGTGCCAGCAGTTTATCCGGTGCCCTTAATCAGCCCCAGCATTTT. Protein product: CASSLSGALNQPQHF.

V is TRBV28 and J is TRBJ1-5; D is undetermined. There are 12 residues in the CDR3. The germline V gene encodes CDR1 MDHEN and CDR2 SYDVKM. Trimming pared 6 bases from V and 6 bases from J, leaving 9 bases between. DNA for the CDR3: TGTGCCAGCAGCGGAGCCCCTCAGCCCCAGCATTTT. It codes for CASSGAPQPQHF.

This clone was detected only once. The chain couples TRBV6-1 to TRBJ1-1; TRBD1 is a possible D gene (5 bases). CDR3 length equals 13 residues. Looked up from germline, CDR1 is MNHNS and CDR2 is SASEGT. V was shortened by 3 bases and J by 7 bases, with 12 bases between the two germline ends. CDR3 amino acids: CASSENTGLEAFF. CDR3 bases: TGTGCCAGCAGTGAGAACACAGGACTTGAAGCTTTCTTT.

V gene TRBV19 combines with J gene TRBJ2-1; D may be TRBD2 (6 bases). Trimming cost V 6 bases and J 0 bases, with 15 bases left between them. The CDR3 covers 16 residues. Per the germline V gene, CDR1 is LNHDA and CDR2 is SQIVND (reference sequence). CDR3 amino acids: CASSKVGLHSYNEQFF. The CDR3 DNA follows: TGTGCCAGTAGCAAGGTGGGACTTCACTCCTACAATGAGCAGTTCTTC.

The CDR3, as DNA: TGCGCCAGCAGCCGACCGGGGACAGCCACGAACACTGAAGCTTTCTTT. It translates to CASSRPGTATNTEAFF. This chain links TRBV5-1 with TRBJ1-1, with 7 bases that match TRBD1. CDR3 size: 16 residues. With V trimmed by 4 bases and J by 1 base, 10 bases remained unmatched. The germline CDR1 and CDR2 sequences are SGHRS and YFSETQ. Filled out from reference TRBV5-1 and TRBJ1-1, the complete variable domain reads KAGVTQTPRYLIKTRGQQVTLSCSPISGHRSVSWYQQTPGQGLQFLFEYFSETQRNKGNFPGRFSGRQFSNSRSEMNVSTLELGDSALYLCASSRPGTATNTEAFFGQGTRLTVV.

DNA of the CDR3: TGTGCCAGCAGCTTAGCCCATTTGGGACAGGGACGAGGAGGGAAGTTCTTC. Amino acids: CASSLAHLGQGRGGKFF. The chain employs TRBV7-9 and TRBJ2-1; 9 bases match TRBD1. With V trimmed by 0 bases and J by 14 bases, 17 bases remained unmatched. Germline CDR1 SEHNR, CDR2 FQNEAQ (reference sequence). The length of the CDR3 is 17 residues.

The V and J genes are TRBV14 and TRBJ2-5; D gene uncertain. The CDR3 totals 15 residues. Germline values: CDR1 SGHDN, CDR2 FVKESK. Trimming left V 2 bases short and J 5 bases short, with 15 bases between. The CDR3 reads CASSQTQRRLETQYF. The CDR3 coding sequence is TGTGCCAGCAGCCAAACCCAGCGCAGGTTGGAGACCCAGTACTTC.

The rearrangement joins TRBV28 to TRBJ1-1; D gene uncertain. The CDR3 totals 14 residues. V was cut by 1 base and J by 5 bases, with 11 bases left in between. Germline V gene sequence: CDR1 MDHEN, CDR2 SYDVKM. CDR3 region: CASSLSGRWTEAFF. The CDR3 bases are TGTGCCAGCAGTTTATCGGGGAGGTGGACTGAAGCTTTCTTT.

The genes are TRBV5-1 and TRBJ2-1; 10 bases are shared with TRBD2. This CDR3 has 18 amino acids. Unmatched junction bases numbered 14, after V lost 3 bases and J lost 5 bases. Germline values: CDR1 SGHRS, CDR2 YFSETQ. The CDR3, as DNA: TGCGCCAGCAGCTGGGGACTAGCGTTGGCCATGGGGCACAATGAGCAGTTCTTC. Its protein is CASSWGLALAMGHNEQFF.

The chain uses TRBV19 and TRBJ2-7, with 9 positions matching TRBD2. The CDR3 loop spans 14 amino acids. Unmatched junction bases numbered 8, after V lost 7 bases and J lost 4 bases. Looked up from germline, CDR1 is LNHDA and CDR2 is SQIVND (reference sequence). DNA of the CDR3: TGTGCCAGTATTGCGGGAGGGCCGGGATACGAGCAGTACTTC. It encodes CASIAGGPGYEQYF.

This clone was picked up one time. The CDR3: CASSHVAGGSTDTQYF. CDR3 coding DNA: TGTGCCAGCTCACACGTAGCGGGAGGGAGCACAGATACGCAGTATTTT. This chain joins TRBV18 and TRBJ2-3, with 11 bases fitting TRBD2. CDR3 size: 16 residues. V lost 4 bases and J lost 0; bases outside the gene matches: 3. Germline CDR1 KGHSH, CDR2 LQKENI.

V usage is TRBV5-1 and J usage is TRBJ2-3; the match to TRBD2 covers 15 bases. V was pared by 5 bases and J by 5 bases, with 3 bases of the junction left unmatched. The CDR3 is 15 residues long. Germline lookup yields CDR1 SGHRS and CDR2 YFSETQ. The CDR3 bases are TGCGCCAGCAGGGGGACTAGCGGGAGGCAAGATACGCAGTATTTT. It yields the protein CASRGTSGRQDTQYF.

The count of this clone is one. The V and J genes are TRBV2 and TRBJ2-7; the D is unclear. The CDR3 contains 12 residues. CDR1 is SNHLY and CDR2 is FYNNEI in the germline V gene. V was trimmed by 6 bases and J by 4 bases, leaving 10 bases between them. CDR3 DNA sequence: TGTGCCAGCAGCAAAGCTGAGTACGAGCAGTACTTC. As protein: CASSKAEYEQYF.

The chain recombines TRBV15 with TRBJ2-2, with a possible D match to TRBD2 (5 bases). This CDR3 has 16 residues. Germline V CDR1 and CDR2: LNHNV, YYDKDF (reference sequence). V was pared by 0 bases and J by 6 bases, with 14 bases between. The CDR3: CATSRDEAVRAGELFF. The CDR3 region has the DNA TGTGCCACCAGCAGAGATGAAGCGGTGAGGGCCGGGGAGCTGTTTTTT.

V usage is TRBV19 and J usage is TRBJ1-2; a possible D gene is TRBD1 (5 bases). Trimming shortened V by 2 bases and J by 8 bases, and 18 bases separated the two germline ends. The germline gives CDR1 LNHDA, CDR2 SQIVND (reference sequence). The CDR3 contains 15 residues. Written as DNA, the CDR3 is TGTGCCAGTAGTATAACCGGGGACGAGGGTGGAGGCTACACCTTC. Protein product: CASSITGDEGGGYTF.

The chain is built from TRBV6-1 and TRBJ1-2; tentatively, D is TRBD1 (6 bases). Trimming removed 11 bases from V and 4 bases from J, with 23 bases in between. Per the germline V gene, CDR1 is MNHNS and CDR2 is SASEGT. The length of the CDR3 is 15 residues. The CDR3 sequence is CAAWAGRGNLYGYTF. For the CDR3, the DNA is TGTGCCGCATGGGCTGGCAGGGGAAATCTCTATGGCTACACCTTC.

The V call is TRBV6-6, the J call TRBJ2-3; 13 bases line up with TRBD2. Germline CDR1 reads MNHNY; CDR2 reads SVGAGI (reference sequence). This CDR3 comprises 15 residues. After removal of 6 bases from V and 7 bases from J, the junction contained 7 bases not matched to a gene. The DNA for the CDR3 is TGTGCCAGCAGAGTACTAGCGGGAGGGGCTCATACGCAGTATTTT. The encoded protein is CASRVLAGGAHTQYF.

The gene calls are TRBV30 and TRBJ2-7; 10 bases are a match to TRBD1. V gave up 4 bases and J gave up 6 bases; unmatched junction bases: 9. The CDR3 has 14 residues. CDR1 is GTSNPN and CDR2 is SVGIG in the germline V gene (reference sequence). CDR3 region: CAWTPGTGVREQYF. CDR3 nucleotide sequence: TGTGCCTGGACCCCGGGGACAGGGGTGCGCGAGCAGTACTTC.

The chain joins TRBV19 to TRBJ1-3; no clear D. V shed 7 bases and J shed 0 bases, with 10 bases lying between them. This CDR3 spans 14 amino acids. CDR1 and CDR2 from the germline V gene are LNHDA and SQIVND (reference sequence). The CDR3 sequence is CASIGRDSGNTIYF. CDR3 DNA sequence: TGTGCCAGTATCGGACGGGACTCTGGAAACACCATATATTTT.

This chain links TRBV6-1 with TRBJ1-2; possible D gene TRBD1, 5 bases. There are 13 residues in the CDR3. From germline, CDR1 is MNHNS and CDR2 SASEGT. Trimming stripped 6 bases from V and 8 bases from J, with 16 bases between. The CDR3 nucleotides read TGTGCCAGCAGGCCCGCGGGGGTTGGCGGCTACACCTTC. This sequence encodes CASRPAGVGGYTF.

V and J are TRBV30 and TRBJ1-4, with 9 bases matching TRBD1. Germline-derived CDR1 and CDR2 are GTSNPN and SVGIG (reference sequence). V shed 5 bases, J shed 7 bases, and the junction held 5 bases outside the gene matches. The CDR3 has 13 amino acids. CDR3 nucleotide sequence: TGTGCCTGGGGGACAGGGTATGGTGAAAAACTGTTTTTT. It codes for CAWGTGYGEKLFF.

J is TRBJ1-5 and V is TRBV5-8; 7 positions agree with TRBD1. J lost 2 bases, V lost 2 bases, and 10 bases had no gene match. The V gene's germline CDR1 is SGHTS and CDR2 YDEGEE. The CDR3 is 17 amino acids. In DNA, the CDR3 is TGTGCCAGCAGCTTTATCACAGGGGCGAGGGGCAATCAGCCCCAGCATTTT. Its translation is CASSFITGARGNQPQHF. The full variable domain, in which reference TRBV5-8 and TRBJ1-5 provide the parts outside the CDR3, is EAGVTQSPTHLIKTRGQQATLRCSPISGHTSVYWYQQALGLGLQFLLWYDEGEERNRGNFPPRFSGRQFPNYSSELNVNALELEDSALYLCASSFITGARGNQPQHFGDGTRLSIL.

The CDR3 reads CASSEIGVGTDTQYF. In DNA form, the CDR3 reads TGCGCCAGCAGTGAGATCGGGGTTGGCACAGATACGCAGTATTTT. The chain has TRBV10-2 and TRBJ2-3, with D possibly being TRBD2 (5 bases). The CDR3 has 15 amino acids. Germline lookup yields CDR1 WSHSY and CDR2 SAAADI. Trimming pared 2 bases from V and 1 base from J, leaving 10 bases between.